What follows describes a single TCR beta chain. Its antigen remains unidentified. Base qualities are not recorded, but no much larger clone differs from it by a single base. The sample belongs to a study of Graves' ophthalmopathy and Graves' hyperthyroidism (dated by TCRdb to 2017 to 2018). Regarding the complete study: Peripheral blood was collected at initial diagnosis, before any treatment. TCR beta repertoire signatures were used to distinguish Graves' ophthalmopathy from Graves' hyperthyroidism and to predict progression to ophthalmopathy. To explore V-J signatures distinguishing ophthalmopathy from hyperthyroidism, a discovery set of roughly 100 patients (fewer than 45 ophthalmopathy, around 55 stable hyperthyroidism) was enrolled. In about six hyperthyroidism patients, the T-cell repertoire of thyroid tissue was compared with the T-cell repertoire of blood. In total, around 130 blood samples were TCR-sequenced: under 45 ophthalmopathy, some 75 hyperthyroidism and about 17 hyperthyroidism-to-ophthalmopathy patients. An independent validation cohort was composed of 18 to 20 hyperthyroidism patients and approximately 15 patients who later progressed from hyperthyroidism to ophthalmopathy. Following sampling, methimazole starting at 30 mg daily was administered to hyperthyroidism patients, and high-dose intravenous methylprednisolone was administered to ophthalmopathy patients. For training and testing, the 100 or so patients in the discovery cohort were randomly divided in a 7:3 ratio. Study-wide findings and limitations: Sample size was not predetermined statistically, and investigators were not blinded to group allocation. In validation, the model predicted ophthalmopathy progression with 70.59% sensitivity and 72.22% specificity; some 13 predicted patients were CT-confirmed with GO in a median of about 6.1 months. Most expanded thyroid clonotypes with a frequency above 0.001 also appeared in blood, which suggests that blood repertoires may reflect the immune response in the thyroid. The 13-signature model separated ophthalmopathy from stable hyperthyroidism with roughly 90% sensitivity and 81.08% specificity in cross-validation, and 80%/75% in the test set.

TCR beta CDR3 regions were amplified from RNA transcripts for repertoire sequencing. The first round of RT-PCR was done with HTBI primers and the Qiagen OneStep RT-PCR kit, and was followed by a second round of multiplex PCR, then size selection and purification. Libraries were sequenced on an Illumina HiSeq2000 using paired-end 100 bp reads. Processing in the source paper ran as follows. SOAPnuke was used for read processing, and reads with adapters, uncalled bases, a mean Phred below 15, or no exact constant-primer or identifier match were discarded. COPE v1.2.5 was used to merge high-quality paired reads. Unique nucleotide sequences were defined as clonotypes and aligned to IMGT TRB V, D and J references using MiTCR v1.1. The analysis was limited to V-J combinations with a frequency above 0.0001, which together covered approximately 99% of repertoires. For each V-J combination, a TCR clonal expansion and chaos score was defined as F50 clonal expansion divided by the chaos observed in the TCRdist matrix. Welch's t-statistics and random forest were used to narrow the features down to over ten V-J combinations, which were then fed into a naive Bayes classifier. The Morisita-Horn index was used to measure how similar the thyroid and blood repertoires were. Starting from the raw public reads, TCRdb applied fastp trimming at Q25, assembled clones with MiXCR and retained in-frame beta chains. Every entry covers one CDR3 protein and lists the most common genes and DNA from its rows. Here the V and J calls rest on TCRdb's processing, not on the authors' analysis. This sample comprises about 180,000 distinct CDR3 sequences, under 40% of them detected only once. Of the sample, 4.5% to 6% is held by the ten largest clones.

Sequences SGHTA (CDR1) and FQGNSA (CDR2) are obtained from the germline V gene. Reading from cysteine to phenylalanine, the CDR3 counts 14 amino acids. Of all the DNA, just the CDR3 is kept, 42 bases in frame from base 1. Trimming removed 5 bases from V and 4 bases from J; the gene matches leave 6 bases unexplained. Patients with ophthalmopathy had moderately to severely active disease, with a Clinical Activity Score of 3 or more, a NOSPECS grade of 4 or more, and a disease duration of less than 3 months. Patients with other autoimmune diseases, uncontrolled infections, pregnancy or lactation were excluded. Clinical symptoms, serum thyroxine, TRAb, thyroid ultrasound and orbital computed tomography were used for diagnosis. Using Ficoll-Paque density gradient centrifugation, PBMCs were isolated from approximately 11 ml of fresh peripheral blood. Trizol reagent was used to extract the total RNA, and its quality was then checked on an Agilent 2100 Bioanalyzer.

The receptor was isolated from a woman between 40 and 50 years old with Graves' ophthalmopathy. Donor details come from another sample of the same person, matched by shared clones. Sequences were obtained from peripheral blood. The chain uses TRBV7-2 and TRBJ1-1, with 8 bases matching TRBD1. The DNA is as follows: TGTGCCAGCAGCAAGACAGGGGACGTCACTGAAGCTTTCTTT. It specifies CASSKTGDVTEAFF.